This TCR beta chain comes out of a study of T cell responses to AZD1222 COVID-19 vaccine. V lost 7 bases to trimming and J lost 9 bases; unmatched junction nucleotides: 12. CDR1 and CDR2 from the germline V gene are SGHRS and YFSETQ. The CDR3 is 14 amino acids. Note on this clone: The antigen remains undetermined.

The table came from immunoSEQ multiplex PCR; TCRdb's copy has only in-frame clones and leaves some out. Found here are 100,000 or so clones, 85% to 90% of them singletons; the top ten hold about 40%. Findings and caveats of the study: An increase in Spike-specific TCR breadth and depth was observed after two AZD1222 doses. Baseline serology detected seropositivity in only a handful of AZD1222 recipients.

Pooled samples include second doses given at about 4 or 12 weeks. The sequence was collected from an adult who received the AZD1222 COVID-19 vaccine. The sequences come from peripheral blood, collected 28 days after the second AZD1222 dose. This sequence joins TRBV5-1 and TRBJ2-1; TRBD2 aligns across 8 bases. DNA of the CDR3: TGCGCCAGCGGATCCGGGACTAGTAACACTGAGCAGTTCTTC. This translates into CASGSGTSNTEQFF. The variable domain in full, completed from reference TRBV5-1 and TRBJ2-1, reads KAGVTQTPRYLIKTRGQQVTLSCSPISGHRSVSWYQQTPGQGLQFLFEYFSETQRNKGNFPGRFSGRQFSNSRSEMNVSTLELGDSALYLCASGSGTSNTEQFFGPGTRLTVL.